The following is a T cell receptor (beta chain) sequence with its context. The antigen it binds to is not known. The record has no base qualities; no much larger clone is one base away. Taken with the paper, the label for time point translates to: baseline before first vaccination. Vaccinee samples were obtained from the UK trials COV001 and COV002, which included a single-blind randomized controlled phase 2/3 trial of AZD1222 (ChAdOx1 nCoV-19) in healthy adults. Trial participant PBMC samples were collected at day 0 and day 28 after the second dose for TCRbeta chain sequencing. These data originate in a study of T cell responses to AZD1222 COVID-19 vaccine (dated by TCRdb to the early 2020s). General notes on the study: AZD1222 recipients given second doses at about 4 weeks or at about 12 weeks were pooled, since spike-specific TCR depth and breadth were not found to differ between the two schedules. TCR sequencing covered 230 or so trial participants: about 210 given two doses of AZD1222 and approximately 26 given two doses of MenACWY control vaccine. Trial participants were enrolled by age into subgroups of 18-55, 56-69 and 70-plus years, and roughly 150, 30 and 60 TCR-sequenced participants, respectively, were included in these subgroups. General study outcomes and caveats: Because no day 14 peak-response samples were available, repertoires were characterized only after the peak T cell response. The 56-69-year group was small, and its depth increase did not reach significance, likely because of low power. Participants were mostly white British and included more females than males, and it was suggested by the authors that clonal diversity may have been underestimated. Vaccine-associated CD4 TCRs spanned the whole spike protein, with dominant responses in regions 160-218 and 743-854. A significant rise in spike-specific TCR breadth and depth was observed after two AZD1222 doses relative to day 0 and relative to MenACWY recipients. Reportedly, almost half of the unique spike-specific TCRs recognized epitopes lying outside the regions that are mutated in the B.1.351 and B.1.1.7 variants. Conclusions about previously exposed vaccinees are limited because only a handful of AZD1222 recipients were SARS-CoV-2 seropositive at baseline.

The CDR3 regions of human TCRbeta chains were analyzed by immunosequencing. Regarding the original processing steps: TCRs in the repertoires were compared against a reference library of SARS-CoV-2-specific TCRs that had been generated with the MIRA antigen-specificity platform. Breadth was defined as the fraction of unique TCRs that were SARS-CoV-2-associated. Depth was defined as the fraction of total T cells that were SARS-CoV-2-associated. Using the MIRA data, each spike-specific TCR was assigned both to the spike region to which the TCR was reactive and to a CD4 or CD8 class. Log10-transformed breadth and depth values were compared by one-way ANOVA with Sidak's multiple comparisons tests. In TCRdb, the immuneACCESS table is reduced to in-frame sequences with V and J assigned. These tables do not hold every clone; where another copy was compared, an unresolved V gene accounts for under half, and the others remain unexplained. From that table come the V and J calls and clone size; the DNA was used to work out D and trimming. Across this sample there are about 130,000 clones, with less than 95% seen only once. The ten largest make up 6% to 7.5% of the sample.

This TCR derives from an adult in good health. The specimen comprised peripheral blood, sampled on day 0 of AZD1222 vaccination.

The DNA sequence reads TGTGCCAGCAGCTCACCGCGGCGTATTGAGCAGTTCTTC. It specifies CASSSPRRIEQFF. In this chain, TRBV13 is recombined with TRBJ2-1; there is no confident call for the D gene. Including the terminal cysteine and phenylalanine, the CDR3 comprises 13 residues. Just CDR3 DNA is preserved here, 39 bases in frame from base 1. The germline V gene (reference sequence) supplies CDR1 PRHDT and CDR2 FYEKMQ. The V and J ends are trimmed by 4 bases and 9 bases, leaving 13 bases between them.